This T cell receptor beta chain was sequenced for a study of T cells in localized non-small cell lung cancer. Notes on the study in general: Uninvolved adjacent lung had higher T cell clonality than tumor and all other tissues. As only one tumor region underwent sequencing, heterogeneity remains possible.

This clone was seen a handful of times. Its specificity is unknown. Using immunoSEQ multiplex PCR, the repertoire was profiled, and TCRdb retains in-frame clones only, with some absent. The table includes about 1,700 clones, about 38% detected once. This receptor was taken from a woman aged 40-70 years with stage II lung adenocarcinoma. Source: lung tumor tissue, taken before any cancer treatment.

The CDR3 here is CASSLGAGKNIQYF. CDR3 sequence (DNA): TGTGCCAGCAGCCTGGGGGCAGGGAAAAACATTCAGTACTTC. V and J are TRBV11-3 and TRBJ2-4, with TRBD1 as a possible D gene (6 bases). The CDR3 contains 14 residues. Per the germline V gene, CDR1 is SGHNT and CDR2 is YENEEA. The V end was cut by 5 bases, the J end by 4 bases, with 12 bases between.